One sample yielded the 26 T cell receptor beta chains listed below, sequenced in a study of T-cell reconstitution after alpha-beta-depleted transplantation in children. Preparation of the TCRbeta library involved a method that used unique molecular identifiers. TCRdb passed the PCR reads through MiXCR, listing each CDR3 protein once. The sample yields around 200,000 distinct CDR3 sequences, roughly 8.3% seen once. Material: PBMCs, mostly from graft donor cells, obtained 360 days after TCRalphabeta/CD19-depleted stem cell transplant. The receptors originated from a male patient aged 2-9 years who had a stem cell transplant for acute myeloid leukemia, so the T cells may come from the graft donor.

In this sample, this clonotype turned up a few times. The chain recombines TRBV28 with TRBJ2-1, with 8 bases that match TRBD2. After removal of 3 bases from V and 3 bases from J, the junction contained 4 bases not matched to a gene. The CDR3 is 15 residues long. Germline V gene lookup returns CDR1 MDHEN and CDR2 SYDVKM. DNA for the CDR3: TGTGCCAGCAGTTTTGAACTAGCGGTCTACAATGAGCAGTTCTTC. Translating gives CASSFELAVYNEQFF.

V gene TRBV4-1 combines with J gene TRBJ2-7; the D gene is possibly TRBD2 (7 bases). Deletions cut 0 bases from V and 5 bases from J, with 17 bases between. The CDR3 runs to 16 residues. Germline V CDR1 and CDR2: MGHRA, YSYEKL. This chain's CDR3 is CASSQDRRGASHEQYF. The CDR3 nucleotides read TGCGCCAGCAGCCAAGATCGTCGGGGGGCAAGCCACGAGCAGTACTTC.

V is TRBV5-6 and J is TRBJ1-6; no definite D call. The CDR3 length is 15 residues. Germline-derived CDR1 and CDR2 are SGHDT and YYEEEE. Between the trimmed V and J ends, which lost 1 base and 0 bases, there was a span of 5 bases. For the CDR3, the DNA is TGTGCCAGCAGCTTGCAGAGCTCCTATAATTCACCCCTCCACTTT. Encoded protein: CASSLQSSYNSPLHF.

The chain employs TRBV12-3 or TRBV12-4 and TRBJ1-5; D is unclear. The CDR3 contains 15 residues. V was pared by 4 bases and J by 6 bases, with 16 bases between. Here the CDR3 reads CASSSSPGLGQPQHF. The CDR3 DNA is TGTGCCAGCAGTTCATCGCCGGGGTTGGGTCAGCCCCAGCATTTT.

This clonotype was seen ten or more times. The chain recombines TRBV4-3 with TRBJ2-1, with D uncertain. The germline V gene encodes CDR1 LGHNA and CDR2 YSLEER. This CDR3 is 16 amino acids long. With 0 bases removed from V and 3 bases from J, the gap between germline ends came to 12 bases. CDR3 in amino acids: CASSQDSRQIYNEQFF. CDR3 DNA sequence: TGCGCCAGCAGCCAAGATTCGCGGCAGATCTACAATGAGCAGTTCTTC.

The chain employs TRBV29-1 and TRBJ2-7; weak D call: TRBD2 (5 bases). CDR3 length: 14 amino acids. V gave up 4 bases and J gave up 3 bases, with 16 bases separating them. Germline-derived CDR1 and CDR2 are SQVTM and ANQGSEA. The CDR3 DNA reads as TGCAGCGTTGGTCCTAGCCTTCTTTACTACGAGCAGTACTTC. Amino acids: CSVGPSLLYYEQYF.

The table lists this clonotype with many counts. The chain employs TRBV28 and TRBJ2-7; 13 bases fit TRBD2. CDR1 and CDR2 from the germline V gene are MDHEN and SYDVKM. V was pared by 6 bases and J by 2 bases, with 10 bases of the junction left unmatched. The CDR3 has 17 amino acids. The CDR3 DNA reads TGTGCCAGCAGCTTACCGGGACTAGCGGGGCTAACCTACGAGCAGTACTTC. Its protein product is CASSLPGLAGLTYEQYF.

This clonotype has at least ten counts. This chain links TRBV4-1 with TRBJ1-1, with 10 bases identical to TRBD1. The CDR3 extends over 17 amino acids. V lost 4 bases, J lost 4 bases, and 12 bases stayed unmatched. From germline, CDR1 is MGHRA and CDR2 YSYEKL. Written as DNA, the CDR3 is TGCGCCAGCAGCCTAAATCTTGCCGGGACAGGGGCCACTGAAGCTTTCTTT. Protein: CASSLNLAGTGATEAFF.

This clonotype has more than one count but fewer than ten. The CDR3 loop reads CASSLTGENIQYF. The CDR3 DNA reads as TGCGCCAGCAGCTTGACAGGCGAAAACATTCAGTACTTC. J is TRBJ2-4 and V is TRBV5-1; D is perhaps TRBD1 (5 bases). The CDR3 has 13 residues. Germline V gene lookup returns CDR1 SGHRS and CDR2 YFSETQ. The ends were cut back, 1 base at V and 5 bases at J, with 7 bases in the middle.

In the case of this clonotype: One end of the junction is discordant with germline, which a read error may explain. J is TRBJ2-1 and V is TRBV7-3, with 7 bases matching TRBD1. Germline V gives CDR1 SGHTA, CDR2 FQGTGA. The CDR3 extends over 17 amino acids. The CDR3 region is CAISLTPRSGTDNEQFF. The CDR3 region has the DNA TGTGCCATCAGCTTAACGCCTCGATCGGGGACAGACAATGAGCAGTTCTTC.

At least ten counts were recorded for this clonotype. This chain joins TRBV20-1 and TRBJ1-2; tentatively, D is TRBD1 (5 bases). The CDR3 runs to 14 residues. Germline assignment: CDR1 DFQATT and CDR2 SNEGSKA (reference sequence). V lost 6 bases and J lost 0, with 14 bases in between. CDR3 sequence (DNA): TGCAGTGCGACCAGCAGGGCTTCTAACTATGGCTACACCTTC. As protein: CSATSRASNYGYTF.

This clonotype was found a few times. The chain couples TRBV15 to TRBJ2-1; perhaps TRBD2 as D (5 bases). CDR3 length: 13 residues. Trimming removed 9 bases from V and 8 bases from J, with 17 bases in between. CDR1 and CDR2 (germline): LNHNV, YYDKDF (reference sequence). CDR3 amino acids: CATYVILGDEQFF. CDR3 bases: TGTGCCACTTACGTAATCCTCGGGGATGAGCAGTTCTTC.

This clonotype was seen many times. V and J are TRBV9 and TRBJ2-7; 7 bases fit TRBD2. Trimming removed 0 bases from V and 0 bases from J; junction bases left unmatched: 6. CDR3 length: 16 amino acids. Germline-derived CDR1 and CDR2 are SGDLS and YYNGEE. The CDR3 DNA reads TGTGCCAGCAGCGTAGGTCTAGCGGAGAGCTCCTACGAGCAGTACTTC. This encodes CASSVGLAESSYEQYF.

The rearrangement links TRBV29-1 to TRBJ1-4; 8 bases agree with TRBD1. Germline CDR1 is SQVTM and CDR2 is ANQGSEA. The V and J ends lost 4 bases and 7 bases, in that order; junction bases with no gene match: 5. This CDR3 has 13 amino acids. The CDR3 region is CSVAPGGGEKLFF. The CDR3 bases are TGCAGCGTTGCCCCAGGGGGCGGTGAAAAACTGTTTTTT.

This clonotype was picked up many times. The DNA of the CDR3 is TGCAGCGTTGAAGATCTGGAGCGGAGCTCCCCAGAGACCCAGTACTTC. This sequence encodes CSVEDLERSSPETQYF. The chain links TRBV29-1 to TRBJ2-5; a weak D match, TRBD2 (5 bases). The ends were cut back, 0 bases at V and 4 bases at J, with 18 bases in the middle. CDR1 is SQVTM and CDR2 is ANQGSEA in the germline V gene. The CDR3 is 16 amino acids.

This rearrangement joins TRBV7-2 to TRBJ2-2; D might be TRBD2 (5 bases). V gave up 1 base and J gave up 6 bases, with 12 bases separating them. CDR1 SGHTA and CDR2 FQGNSA come from the germline V gene. The CDR3 is made up of 15 amino acids. DNA for the CDR3: TGTGCCAGCAGCTTAGAAGCTAGCAGCCCCGGGGAGCTGTTTTTT. Protein sequence: CASSLEASSPGELFF.

Many counts were recorded for this clonotype. The chain has TRBV27 and TRBJ2-2; tentatively, D is TRBD1 or TRBD2 (5 bases each). Germline CDR1 is MNHEY and CDR2 is SMNVEV (reference sequence). The CDR3 runs to 19 residues. V lost 1 base, J lost 0 bases, and 18 bases lay in between. The CDR3 protein is CASSLLRFRGPTNTGELFF. The CDR3 region has the DNA TGTGCCAGCAGTTTATTGCGTTTCCGGGGACCCACGAACACCGGGGAGCTGTTTTTT.

This clonotype was recorded a few times. The V and J genes are TRBV12-3 or TRBV12-4 and TRBJ2-7; possibly TRBD1 or TRBD2 for D (5 bases each). The V gene lost 3 bases and the J gene lost 3 bases, with 9 bases spanning the gap. This CDR3 comprises 13 residues. CDR3: CASSLAGSYEQYV. CDR3 in DNA: TGTGCCAGCAGTTTGGCAGGGAGCTACGAGCAGTACGTC.

This clonotype was counted a few times. The rearrangement links TRBV19 to TRBJ2-3; TRBD2 might be the D (6 bases). V lost 6 bases and J 2 bases, leaving 15 bases between the germline ends. Germline V CDR1 and CDR2: LNHDA, SQIVND (reference sequence). The CDR3 is 15 amino acids. In DNA, the CDR3 is TGTGCCAGTAGCCCCGGGACGGACTACACAGATACGCAGTATTTT. The encoded protein is CASSPGTDYTDTQYF.

The chain uses TRBV12-3 or TRBV12-4 and TRBJ2-1, with 8 bases identical to TRBD1. The CDR3 has 15 residues. J was trimmed by 6 bases and V by 5 bases; bases with no gene match: 9. The CDR3 DNA is TGTGCCAGCAGTCCGCGGACAGGGATGGGCAATGAGCAGTTCTTC. It specifies CASSPRTGMGNEQFF.

Many counts were recorded for this clonotype. The chain carries TRBV7-2 and TRBJ2-1; D is unclear. Germline lookup yields CDR1 SGHTA and CDR2 FQGNSA. The V and J ends lost 7 bases and 7 bases respectively, with 8 bases between them. This CDR3 is built from 11 residues. The CDR3 region has the DNA TGTGCCAGCACCAATTTTAATGAGCAGTTCTTC. It encodes CASTNFNEQFF.

At least ten counts were recorded for this clonotype. The rearrangement uses TRBV20-1 and TRBJ2-1; 14 nucleotides align to TRBD2. CDR1 and CDR2 from the germline V gene are DFQATT and SNEGSKA (reference sequence). CDR3 size: 16 residues. V lost 3 bases to trimming and J lost 4 bases; unmatched junction nucleotides: 5. This CDR3 is CSASPGTSGSYNEQFF. The CDR3, as DNA: TGCAGTGCTAGCCCTGGGACTAGCGGGAGTTACAATGAGCAGTTCTTC.

This clonotype appeared many times. V is TRBV12-3 or TRBV12-4 and J is TRBJ2-1; weak D call: TRBD2 (5 bases). This CDR3 is 15 amino acids long. Deletions cut 1 base from V and 4 bases from J, with 11 bases between. The CDR3 loop is CASSLGVARYNEQFF. The CDR3 nucleotides are TGTGCCAGCAGTTTAGGGGTAGCGAGGTACAATGAGCAGTTCTTC.

The rearrangement joins TRBV27 to TRBJ2-2, with D possibly being TRBD1 or TRBD2 (5 bases each). V was pared by 4 bases and J by 0 bases, with 12 bases between. Per the germline V gene, CDR1 is MNHEY and CDR2 is SMNVEV (reference sequence). The CDR3 loop spans 16 amino acids. The CDR3 DNA sequence: TGTGCCAGCAGTTCTTCCGGGGCCGCGAACACCGGGGAGCTGTTTTTT. Its protein is CASSSSGAANTGELFF.

The J gene is TRBJ2-1, the V gene TRBV20-1; 8 bases agree with TRBD2. This CDR3 comprises 16 residues. CDR1 DFQATT and CDR2 SNEGSKA come from the germline V gene (reference sequence). Losses at the gene ends were 5 bases for V and 5 bases for J; bases not matched to a gene: 14. CDR3 residues: CSAPNTLSGVHNEQFF. The CDR3, as DNA: TGCAGTGCTCCGAATACCCTTAGCGGGGTCCACAATGAGCAGTTCTTC.

The chain couples TRBV18 to TRBJ2-5; D remains ambiguous. This CDR3 spans 14 amino acids. Trimming left V 4 bases short and J 5 bases short, with 14 bases between. Germline V gene lookup returns CDR1 KGHSH and CDR2 LQKENI. The CDR3 DNA is TGTGCCAGCTCACGACTCTCAGGCACGGAGACCCAGTACTTC. It is translated as CASSRLSGTETQYF.